The T cell receptor beta chain described here comes from a study of T cell changes during pregnancy in multiple sclerosis. Clones were sequenced by immunoSEQ multiplex PCR, and TCRdb holds only the in-frame ones, with some missing. The table includes fewer than 90,000 clones, around 94% detected once. CDR1 SGHDT and CDR2 YYEEEE come from the germline V gene. The CDR3 spans 15 residues. V shed 1 base and J 3 bases; nucleotides not matched to a gene: 5. The chain is built from TRBV5-6 and TRBJ2-7, with 9 bases fitting TRBD1. Source: peripheral blood, taken after pregnancy. The sequence derives from a female donor in good health, enrolled as a control in a pregnancy study. The CDR3: CASSLRPGQGYEQYF. The DNA of the CDR3 is TGTGCCAGCAGCTTGCGTCCGGGACAGGGCTACGAGCAGTACTTC.